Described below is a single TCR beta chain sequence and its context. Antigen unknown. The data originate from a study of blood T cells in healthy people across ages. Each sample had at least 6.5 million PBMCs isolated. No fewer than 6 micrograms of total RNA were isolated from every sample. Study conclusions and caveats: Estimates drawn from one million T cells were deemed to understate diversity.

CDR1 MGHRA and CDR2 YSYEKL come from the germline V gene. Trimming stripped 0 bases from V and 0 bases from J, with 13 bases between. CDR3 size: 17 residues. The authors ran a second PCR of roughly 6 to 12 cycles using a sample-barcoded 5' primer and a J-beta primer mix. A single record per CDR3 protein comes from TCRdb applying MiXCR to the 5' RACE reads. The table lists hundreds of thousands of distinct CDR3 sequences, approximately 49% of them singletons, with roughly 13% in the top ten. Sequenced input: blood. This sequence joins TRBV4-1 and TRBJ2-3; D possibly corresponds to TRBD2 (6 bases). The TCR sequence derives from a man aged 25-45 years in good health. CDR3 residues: CASSQDPPRGSTDTQYF. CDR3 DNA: TGCGCCAGCAGCCAAGATCCCCCCCGGGGGAGCACAGATACGCAGTATTTT.